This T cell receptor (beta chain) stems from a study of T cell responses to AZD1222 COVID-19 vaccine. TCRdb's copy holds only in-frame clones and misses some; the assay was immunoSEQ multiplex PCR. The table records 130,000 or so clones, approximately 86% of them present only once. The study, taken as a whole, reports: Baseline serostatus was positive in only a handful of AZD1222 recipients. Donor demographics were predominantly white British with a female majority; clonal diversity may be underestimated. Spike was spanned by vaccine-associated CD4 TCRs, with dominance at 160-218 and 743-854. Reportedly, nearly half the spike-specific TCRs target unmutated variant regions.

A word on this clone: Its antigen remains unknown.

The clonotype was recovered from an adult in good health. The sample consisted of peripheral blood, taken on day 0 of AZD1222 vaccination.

CDR3: CASSAPGAYGYTF. The CDR3 nucleotides are TGTGCCAGCAGCGCGCCCGGTGCGTATGGCTACACCTTC. The V call is TRBV9, the J call TRBJ1-2; D not certain. Per germline, CDR1 SGDLS and CDR2 YYNGEE. V shed 3 bases and J shed 5 bases, with 11 bases lying between them. The CDR3 spans 13 residues.